The 26 T cell receptor beta chains presented below share a single source sample, sequenced in a study of glioma-infiltrating T cells. Using RNA template, CDR3s of TCR alpha and beta were amplified with iRepertoire arm-PCR. MiXCR, applied by TCRdb to the multiplex PCR reads, yields one record per CDR3 protein. The sample contains about 140,000 distinct CDR3 sequences, about 39% of which appear only once. The sequencing input was glioma tissue, nonneoplastic brain tissue, or PBMCs (not recorded which). The receptors were sampled from a human donor with low-grade glioma or glioblastoma, undergoing nonglioma brain surgery, or in good health (not recorded which).

The V and J genes are TRBV20-1 and TRBJ2-1; 9 positions agree with TRBD2. V dropped 3 bases and J dropped 3; count of bases not matched to a gene: 9. Germline loops: CDR1 DFQATT, CDR2 SNEGSKA (reference sequence). The length of the CDR3 is 16 residues. This CDR3 is CSARGKLAGYYNEQFF. As DNA, the CDR3 is TGCAGTGCTAGGGGTAAACTAGCGGGCTACTACAATGAGCAGTTCTTC.

The chain employs TRBV24-1 and TRBJ2-1; D may match TRBD1 or TRBD2 (5 bases each). The CDR3 is made up of 13 amino acids. The germline CDR1 and CDR2 sequences are KGHDR and SFDVKD. V shed 7 bases and J shed 5 bases, with 11 bases lying between them. The DNA for the CDR3 is TGTGCCACCAGGGGACGGGGAGACAATGAGCAGTTCTTC. Translated: CATRGRGDNEQFF.

Only a few counts were recorded for this clonotype. The chain carries TRBV7-2 and TRBJ2-1, with D unclear. Germline V gene sequence: CDR1 SGHTA, CDR2 FQGNSA. Between the trimmed V and J ends, which lost 0 bases and 4 bases, there was a span of 4 bases. The CDR3 consists of 13 residues. CDR3 sequence: CASSLAEYNEQFF. CDR3 sequence (DNA): TGTGCCAGCAGCTTAGCGGAGTACAATGAGCAGTTCTTC.

The genes are TRBV20-1 and TRBJ2-1; D is ambiguous. From germline, CDR1 is DFQATT and CDR2 SNEGSKA (reference sequence). The CDR3 contains 12 residues. Trimming left V 0 bases short and J 6 bases short, with 6 bases between. The CDR3 region is CSARDRPNEQFF. The CDR3 DNA is TGCAGTGCTAGAGATCGTCCCAATGAGCAGTTCTTC.

The chain is built from TRBV29-1 and TRBJ2-1; D is uncertain. The CDR3 sequence is 12 residues long. The germline V gene encodes CDR1 SQVTM and CDR2 ANQGSEA. V gave up 3 bases and J gave up 4 bases, with 7 bases separating them. The CDR3 DNA is TGCAGCGTTGACCTAGGTTACAATGAGCAGTTCTTC. Protein: CSVDLGYNEQFF.

The CDR3 loop reads CASSGEDNSPLHF. CDR3 DNA: TGTGCCAGCAGCGGGGAGGATAATTCACCCCTCCACTTT. The rearrangement uses TRBV2 and TRBJ1-6; unclear D gene. Germline V CDR1 and CDR2: SNHLY, FYNNEI. Between the trimmed V and J ends, which lost 6 bases and 5 bases, there was a span of 8 bases. The CDR3 loop spans 13 amino acids.

This clonotype was seen more than once but under ten times. This chain links TRBV28 with TRBJ1-2; 12 positions match TRBD1. V lost 7 bases to trimming and J lost 3 bases; unmatched junction nucleotides: 9. Germline CDR1 MDHEN, CDR2 SYDVKM. CDR3 length: 16 amino acids. The CDR3 loop is CASITPGQGADYGYTF. The CDR3 coding sequence is TGTGCCAGCATTACACCGGGACAGGGGGCTGACTATGGCTACACCTTC.

Worth noting for this clonotype: Since a much larger clone is just one base distant, this may be a read error. The V call is TRBV6-2 or TRBV6-3, the J call TRBJ2-3; TRBD1 might be the D (6 bases). Germline CDR1 reads MNHEY; CDR2 reads SVGEGT. The CDR3 contains 15 residues. The CDR3 sequence is CDSSYTGWSTDTQYF. As DNA, the CDR3 is TGTGACAGCAGTTATACAGGGTGGAGCACAGATACGCAGTATTTT.

A few counts support this clonotype. This chain joins TRBV4-2 and TRBJ1-5; possibly TRBD1 for D (6 bases). This CDR3 has 14 residues. The germline CDR1 and CDR2 sequences are LGHNA and YNFKEQ. Trimming pared 0 bases from V and 7 bases from J, leaving 10 bases between. CDR3 sequence (DNA): TGTGCCAGCAGCCAAGATTTCGGGGGCCAGCCCCAGCATTTT. This encodes CASSQDFGGQPQHF.

This clonotype appeared a single time. J is TRBJ2-3 and V is TRBV11-2; D call uncertain. The CDR3 is 13 amino acids. Looked up from germline, CDR1 is SGHAT and CDR2 is FQNNGV. V dropped 2 bases and J dropped 4 bases, with 7 bases sitting between them. The CDR3 protein is CASSLFDPDTQYF. The CDR3 coding sequence is TGTGCCAGCAGCTTATTCGACCCAGATACGCAGTATTTT.

The chain uses TRBV6-2 or TRBV6-3 and TRBJ2-5; weak D call: TRBD1 (6 bases). Germline-derived CDR1 and CDR2 are MNHEY and SVGEGT. The ends were cut back, 2 bases at V and 1 base at J, with 11 bases in the middle. This CDR3 has 15 residues. CDR3 sequence: CASSYRTAVQETQYF. CDR3 DNA: TGTGCCAGCAGTTACAGGACAGCTGTCCAAGAGACCCAGTACTTC.

The chain is built from TRBV10-3 and TRBJ1-4; no reliable D call. Germline assignment: CDR1 ENHRY and CDR2 SYGVKD. V was pared by 6 bases and J by 3 bases, with 8 bases between. The CDR3 consists of 13 residues. CDR3 loop: CAISDGSNEKLFF. CDR3 in DNA: TGTGCCATCAGCGACGGGTCTAATGAAAAACTGTTTTTT.

This chain connects TRBV6-6 to TRBJ2-7; D assignment may be TRBD1 or TRBD2 (6 bases each). The germline V gene has CDR1 MNHNY and CDR2 SVGAGI (reference sequence). This CDR3 contains 14 residues. Trimming stripped 2 bases from V and 6 bases from J, with 14 bases between. CDR3 coding DNA: TGTGCCAGCAGTTACGGAGGGACAACCAGCGAGCAGTACTTC. Translation gives CASSYGGTTSEQYF.

This clonotype showed up just a few times. The chain carries TRBV6-1 and TRBJ1-2; TRBD1 agrees at 7 bases. The CDR3 covers 13 residues. The V segment lost 6 bases and the J segment 4 bases; nucleotides outside the gene matches: 5. Per the germline V gene, CDR1 is MNHNS and CDR2 is SASEGT. DNA of the CDR3: TGTGCCAGCAGATATCAGGGGGTCTATGGCTACACCTTC. This codes for CASRYQGVYGYTF.

This rearrangement joins TRBV5-1 to TRBJ1-1; no definite D call. The CDR3 loop spans 14 amino acids. Germline CDR1 is SGHRS and CDR2 is YFSETQ. The V gene lost 0 bases and the J gene lost 6 bases, with 12 bases spanning the gap. CDR3 residues: CASSLASPNPEAFF. CDR3 DNA sequence: TGCGCCAGCAGCTTGGCGTCACCAAACCCTGAAGCTTTCTTT.

The genes are TRBV6-2 or TRBV6-3 and TRBJ1-2, with a possible D match to TRBD1 (6 bases). Germline CDR1 reads MNHEY; CDR2 reads SVGEGT. The CDR3 sequence is 15 residues long. With 7 bases removed from V and 5 bases from J, the gap between germline ends came to 20 bases. CDR3: CASKNNREGEYGYTF. CDR3 nucleotides: TGTGCCAGCAAAAATAACAGGGAAGGAGAATATGGCTACACCTTC.

The chain uses TRBV6-1 and TRBJ2-2; D gene unclear. Between the trimmed V and J ends, which lost 5 bases and 4 bases, there was a span of 11 bases. Per the germline V gene, CDR1 is MNHNS and CDR2 is SASEGT. The CDR3 sequence is 14 residues long. The CDR3: CASSSGRITGELFF. In DNA, the CDR3 is TGTGCCAGCAGTTCAGGACGGATCACCGGGGAGCTGTTTTTT.

The chain has TRBV20-1 and TRBJ2-7, with 7 bases identical to TRBD1. The V gene's germline CDR1 is DFQATT and CDR2 SNEGSKA (reference sequence). Germline trimming cut 6 bases from V and 3 bases from J; bases unmatched to any gene: 8. The CDR3 consists of 13 residues. The DNA of the CDR3 is TGCAGTGCCCAAGACAGGGTAAGCTACGAGCAGTACTTC. Translation gives CSAQDRVSYEQYF.

The chain employs TRBV6-2 or TRBV6-3 and TRBJ2-1; D might be TRBD1 (5 bases). The germline gives CDR1 MNHEY, CDR2 SVGEGT. There are 15 residues in the CDR3. V lost 8 bases and J lost 4, with 18 bases in between. This chain's CDR3 is CASRSFDSLYNEQFF. The CDR3 nucleotides read TGTGCCAGCCGCTCCTTTGACAGTTTATACAATGAGCAGTTCTTC.

This chain connects TRBV7-9 to TRBJ1-2; a weak D match, TRBD1 (6 bases). CDR3 size: 13 residues. Trimming cost V 4 bases and J 8 bases, with 14 bases left between them. Germline values: CDR1 SEHNR, CDR2 FQNEAQ (reference sequence). As DNA, the CDR3 is TGTGCCAGCAGCTCAACAGGGAGGAGAGGCTACACCTTC. Translated, it gives CASSSTGRRGYTF.

This clonotype has ten or more counts. The chain uses TRBV15 and TRBJ1-1; tentative D call: TRBD1 (5 bases). The CDR3 consists of 17 residues. Germline V gene data show CDR1 as LNHNV and CDR2 as YYDKDF (reference sequence). Trimming took off 0 bases at V and 1 base at J, with 15 bases between the two ends. The CDR3 DNA reads TGTGCCACCAGCAGAGATTACGGGGCCCTCGAGAACACTGAAGCTTTCTTT. Encoded protein: CATSRDYGALENTEAFF.

This clonotype was found a few times. V is TRBV6-6 and J is TRBJ2-1; D may match TRBD1 or TRBD2 (5 bases each). V lost 2 bases, J lost 6 bases, and 11 bases lay in between. The CDR3 consists of 14 residues. Germline lookup yields CDR1 MNHNY and CDR2 SVGAGI (reference sequence). The CDR3 sequence is CASSYADSGNEQFF. The CDR3 nucleotides are TGTGCCAGCAGTTACGCAGACAGCGGCAATGAGCAGTTCTTC.

This clonotype came up a few times. The V call is TRBV20-1, the J call TRBJ2-7; TRBD2 matches at 10 bases. Germline-derived CDR1 and CDR2 are DFQATT and SNEGSKA (reference sequence). Trimming took 3 bases from V and 3 from J; bases not matched to a gene: 8. The CDR3 is 15 residues long. CDR3 bases: TGCAGTGCTAGTCCCACTAGCGGGGCATACTACGAGCAGTACTTC. This gives the protein CSASPTSGAYYEQYF.

The chain joins TRBV18 to TRBJ2-1; no clear D gene. The germline V gene encodes CDR1 KGHSH and CDR2 LQKENI. The CDR3 has 12 amino acids. Trimming removed 4 bases from V and 5 bases from J, with 6 bases in between. In DNA, the CDR3 is TGTGCCAGCTCACGTTGGAACAATGAGCAGTTCTTC. This sequence encodes CASSRWNNEQFF.

This clonotype came up a few times. The J gene is TRBJ2-1, the V gene TRBV20-1, with D possibly matching TRBD2 (5 bases). The CDR3 is made up of 12 amino acids. V lost 5 bases and J 8 bases, leaving 13 bases between the germline ends. Germline CDR1 and CDR2: DFQATT and SNEGSKA (reference sequence). The DNA of the CDR3 is TGCAGTGCTGACACTAGTAGGGATGAGCAGTTCTTC. Residues: CSADTSRDEQFF.

This sequence joins TRBV2 and TRBJ1-1; weak D call: TRBD1 (5 bases). The germline V and J ends were trimmed by 7 bases and 4 bases, with 22 bases remaining between them. Germline values: CDR1 SNHLY, CDR2 FYNNEI. The CDR3 is 16 amino acids. CDR3 bases: TGTGCCAGCAAGAGGGACGGGAAAGGAGGGTTCACTGAAGCTTTCTTT. Protein sequence: CASKRDGKGGFTEAFF.